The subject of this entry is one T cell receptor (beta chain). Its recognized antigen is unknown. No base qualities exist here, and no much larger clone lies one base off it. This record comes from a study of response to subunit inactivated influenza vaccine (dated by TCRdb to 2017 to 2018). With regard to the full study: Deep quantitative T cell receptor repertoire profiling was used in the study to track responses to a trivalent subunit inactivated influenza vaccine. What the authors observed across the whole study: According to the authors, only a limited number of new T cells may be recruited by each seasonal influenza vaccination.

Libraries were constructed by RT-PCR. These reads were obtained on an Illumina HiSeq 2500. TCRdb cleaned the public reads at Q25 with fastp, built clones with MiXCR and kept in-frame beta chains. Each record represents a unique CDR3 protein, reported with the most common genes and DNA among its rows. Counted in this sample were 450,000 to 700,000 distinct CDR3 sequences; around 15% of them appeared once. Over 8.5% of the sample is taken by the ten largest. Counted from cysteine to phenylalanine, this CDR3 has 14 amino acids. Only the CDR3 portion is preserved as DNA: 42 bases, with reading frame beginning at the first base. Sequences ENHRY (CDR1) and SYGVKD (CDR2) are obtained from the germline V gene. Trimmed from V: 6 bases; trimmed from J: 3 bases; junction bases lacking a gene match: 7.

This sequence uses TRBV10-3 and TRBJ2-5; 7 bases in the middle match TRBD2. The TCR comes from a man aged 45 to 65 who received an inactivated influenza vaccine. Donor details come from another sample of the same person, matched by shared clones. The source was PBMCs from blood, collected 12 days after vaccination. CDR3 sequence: CAIRPRLAEETQYF. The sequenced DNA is TGTGCCATCAGGCCTCGACTAGCCGAAGAGACCCAGTACTTC.